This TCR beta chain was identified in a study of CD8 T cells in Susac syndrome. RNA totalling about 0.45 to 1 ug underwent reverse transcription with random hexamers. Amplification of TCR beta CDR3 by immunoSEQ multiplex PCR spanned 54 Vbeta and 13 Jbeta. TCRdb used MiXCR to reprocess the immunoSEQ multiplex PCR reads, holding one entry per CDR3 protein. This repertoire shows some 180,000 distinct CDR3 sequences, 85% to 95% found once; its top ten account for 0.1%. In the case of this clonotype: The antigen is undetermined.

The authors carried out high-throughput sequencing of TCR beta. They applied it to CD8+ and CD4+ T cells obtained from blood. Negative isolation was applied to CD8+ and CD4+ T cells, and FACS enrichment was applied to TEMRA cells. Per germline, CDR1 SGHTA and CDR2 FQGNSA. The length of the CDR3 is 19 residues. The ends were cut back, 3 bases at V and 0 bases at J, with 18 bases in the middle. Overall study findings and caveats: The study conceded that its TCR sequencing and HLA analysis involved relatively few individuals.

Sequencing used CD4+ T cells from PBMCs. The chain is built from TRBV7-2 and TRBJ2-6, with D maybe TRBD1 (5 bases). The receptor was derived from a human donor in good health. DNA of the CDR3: TGTGCCAGCAGCTTTCAACCCTCACCAGGGCCCTCTGGGGCCAACGTCCTGACTTTC. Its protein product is CASSFQPSPGPSGANVLTF.